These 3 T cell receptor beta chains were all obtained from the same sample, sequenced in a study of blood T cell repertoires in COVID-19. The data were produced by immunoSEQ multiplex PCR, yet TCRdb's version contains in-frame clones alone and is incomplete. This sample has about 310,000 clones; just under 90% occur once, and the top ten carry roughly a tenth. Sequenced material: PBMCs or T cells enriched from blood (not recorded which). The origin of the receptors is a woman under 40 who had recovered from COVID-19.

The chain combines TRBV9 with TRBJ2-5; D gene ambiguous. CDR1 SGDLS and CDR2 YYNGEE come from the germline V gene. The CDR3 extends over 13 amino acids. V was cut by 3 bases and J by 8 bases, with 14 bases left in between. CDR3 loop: CASSAGGEVTQYF. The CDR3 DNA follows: TGTGCCAGCAGCGCGGGTGGTGAGGTTACCCAGTACTTC.

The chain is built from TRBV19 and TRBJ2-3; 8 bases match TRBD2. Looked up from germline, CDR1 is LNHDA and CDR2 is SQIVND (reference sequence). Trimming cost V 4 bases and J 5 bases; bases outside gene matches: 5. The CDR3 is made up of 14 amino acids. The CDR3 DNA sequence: TGTGCCAGTAGTAGCGGGAGGTCGATAGATACGCAGTATTTT. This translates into CASSSGRSIDTQYF.

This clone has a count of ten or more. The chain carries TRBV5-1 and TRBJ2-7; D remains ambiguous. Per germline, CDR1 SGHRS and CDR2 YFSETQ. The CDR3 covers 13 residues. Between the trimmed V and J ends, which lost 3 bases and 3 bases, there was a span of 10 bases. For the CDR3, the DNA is TGCGCCAGCAGCTCAGAATATGTCTACGAGCAGTACTTC. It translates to CASSSEYVYEQYF.